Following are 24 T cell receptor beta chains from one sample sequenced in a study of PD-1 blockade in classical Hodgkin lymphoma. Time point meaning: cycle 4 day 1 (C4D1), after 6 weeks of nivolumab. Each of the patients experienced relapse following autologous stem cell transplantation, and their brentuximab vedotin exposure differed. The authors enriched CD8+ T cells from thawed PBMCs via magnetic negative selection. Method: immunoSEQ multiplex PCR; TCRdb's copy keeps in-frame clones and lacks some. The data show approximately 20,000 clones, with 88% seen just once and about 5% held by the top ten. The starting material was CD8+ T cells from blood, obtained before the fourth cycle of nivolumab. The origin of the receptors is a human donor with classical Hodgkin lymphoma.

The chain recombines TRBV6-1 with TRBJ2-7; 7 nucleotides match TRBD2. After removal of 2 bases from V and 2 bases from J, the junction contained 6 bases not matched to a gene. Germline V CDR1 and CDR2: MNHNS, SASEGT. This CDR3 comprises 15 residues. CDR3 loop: CASSERSGVTYEQYF. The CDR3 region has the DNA TGTGCCAGCAGTGAACGAAGCGGGGTCACCTACGAGCAGTACTTC.

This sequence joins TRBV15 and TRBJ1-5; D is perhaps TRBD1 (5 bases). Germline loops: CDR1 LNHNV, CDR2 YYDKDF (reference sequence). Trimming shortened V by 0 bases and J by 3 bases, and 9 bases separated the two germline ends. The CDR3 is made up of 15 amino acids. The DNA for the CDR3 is TGTGCCACCAGCAGAGACAGGGCGCCCAATCAGCCCCAGCATTTT. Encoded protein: CATSRDRAPNQPQHF.

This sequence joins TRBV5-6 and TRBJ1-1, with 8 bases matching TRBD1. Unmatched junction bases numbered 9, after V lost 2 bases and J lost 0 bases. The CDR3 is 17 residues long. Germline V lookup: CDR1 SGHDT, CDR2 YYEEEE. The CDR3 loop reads CASSFWDRTLMNTEAFF. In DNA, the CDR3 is TGTGCCAGCAGCTTCTGGGACAGGACTTTAATGAACACTGAAGCTTTCTTT. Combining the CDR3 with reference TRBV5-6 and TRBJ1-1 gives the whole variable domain DAGVTQSPTHLIKTRGQQVTLRCSPKSGHDTVSWYQQALGQGPQFIFQYYEEEERQRGNFPDRFSGHQFPNYSSELNVNALLLGDSALYLCASSFWDRTLMNTEAFFGQGTRLTVV.

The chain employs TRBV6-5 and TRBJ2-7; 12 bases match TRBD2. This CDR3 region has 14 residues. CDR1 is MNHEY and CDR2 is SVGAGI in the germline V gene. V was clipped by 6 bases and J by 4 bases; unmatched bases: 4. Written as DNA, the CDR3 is TGTGCCAGCAGCCCCGGACTAGCGGGATACGAGCAGTACTTC. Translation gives CASSPGLAGYEQYF.

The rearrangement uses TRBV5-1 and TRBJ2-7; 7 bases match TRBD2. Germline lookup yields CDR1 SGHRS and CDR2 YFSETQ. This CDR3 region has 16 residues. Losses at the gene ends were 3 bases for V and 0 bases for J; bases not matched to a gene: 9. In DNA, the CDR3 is TGCGCCAGCAGCTGGACCGGCGGGAGAAGCTCCTACGAGCAGTACTTC. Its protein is CASSWTGGRSSYEQYF.

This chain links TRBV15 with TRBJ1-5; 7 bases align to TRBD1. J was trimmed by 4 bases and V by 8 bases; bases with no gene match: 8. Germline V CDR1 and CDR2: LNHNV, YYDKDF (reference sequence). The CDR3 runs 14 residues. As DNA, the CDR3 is TGTGCCACCGGCCGGGACAGCCGTAATCAGCCCCAGCATTTT. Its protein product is CATGRDSRNQPQHF. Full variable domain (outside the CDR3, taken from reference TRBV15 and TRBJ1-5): DAMVIQNPRYQVTQFGKPVTLSCSQTLNHNVMYWYQQKSSQAPKLLFHYYDKDFNNEADTPDNFQSRRPNTSFCFLDIRSPGLGDTAMYLCATGRDSRNQPQHFGDGTRLSIL.

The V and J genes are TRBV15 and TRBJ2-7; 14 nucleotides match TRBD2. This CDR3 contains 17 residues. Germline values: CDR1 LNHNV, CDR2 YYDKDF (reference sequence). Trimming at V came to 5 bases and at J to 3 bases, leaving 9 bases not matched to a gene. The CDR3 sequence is CATSQTSGRDVGYEQYF. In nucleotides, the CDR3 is TGTGCCACCAGCCAGACTAGCGGGAGGGACGTCGGCTACGAGCAGTACTTC.

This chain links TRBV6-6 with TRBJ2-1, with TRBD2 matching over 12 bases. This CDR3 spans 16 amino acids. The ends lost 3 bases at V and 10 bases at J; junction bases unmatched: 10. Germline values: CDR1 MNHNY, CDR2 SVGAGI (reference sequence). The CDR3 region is CASSYAASGRAGEQFF. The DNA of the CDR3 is TGTGCCAGCAGTTATGCGGCTAGCGGGAGGGCAGGGGAGCAGTTCTTC.

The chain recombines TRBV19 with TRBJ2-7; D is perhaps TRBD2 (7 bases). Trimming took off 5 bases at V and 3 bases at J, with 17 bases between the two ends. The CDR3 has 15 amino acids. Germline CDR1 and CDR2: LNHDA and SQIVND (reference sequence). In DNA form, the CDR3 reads TGTGCCAGTAGTGCAGGGGACGGCGGGGGCTACGAGCAGTACTTC. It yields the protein CASSAGDGGGYEQYF.

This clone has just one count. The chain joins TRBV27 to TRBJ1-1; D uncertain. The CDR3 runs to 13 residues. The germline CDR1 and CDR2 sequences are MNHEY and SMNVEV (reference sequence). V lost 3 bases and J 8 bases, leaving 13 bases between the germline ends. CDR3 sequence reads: CASSLVSSREAFF. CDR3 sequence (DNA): TGTGCCAGCAGTTTGGTATCGAGCCGGGAAGCTTTCTTT.

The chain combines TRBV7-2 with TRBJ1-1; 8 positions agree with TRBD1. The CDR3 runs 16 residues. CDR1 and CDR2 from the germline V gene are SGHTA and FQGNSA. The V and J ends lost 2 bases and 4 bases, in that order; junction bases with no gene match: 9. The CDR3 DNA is TGTGCCAGCAGCTTATTGAGTGGAGGACAGGGCACTGAAGCTTTCTTT. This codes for CASSLLSGGQGTEAFF.

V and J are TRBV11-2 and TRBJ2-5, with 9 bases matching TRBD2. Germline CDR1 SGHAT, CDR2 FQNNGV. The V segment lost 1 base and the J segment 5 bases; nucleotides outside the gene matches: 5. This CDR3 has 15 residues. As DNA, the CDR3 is TGTGCCAGCAGCTTAGGGGCGGGAGGGGGTGAGACCCAGTACTTC. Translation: CASSLGAGGGETQYF.

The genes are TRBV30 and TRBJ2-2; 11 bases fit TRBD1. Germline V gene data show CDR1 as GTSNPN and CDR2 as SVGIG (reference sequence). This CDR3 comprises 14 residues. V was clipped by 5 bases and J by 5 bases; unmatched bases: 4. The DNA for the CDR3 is TGTGCCTGGGGGGACAGGGGGTTAACCGGGGAGCTGTTTTTT. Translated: CAWGDRGLTGELFF.

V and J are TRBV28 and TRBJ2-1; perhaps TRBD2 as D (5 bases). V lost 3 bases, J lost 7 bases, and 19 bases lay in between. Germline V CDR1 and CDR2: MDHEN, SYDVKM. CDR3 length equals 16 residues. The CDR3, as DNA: TGTGCCAGCAGTTTCCCGCAAGCTCTAGGGAGTAATGAGCAGTTCTTC. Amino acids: CASSFPQALGSNEQFF.

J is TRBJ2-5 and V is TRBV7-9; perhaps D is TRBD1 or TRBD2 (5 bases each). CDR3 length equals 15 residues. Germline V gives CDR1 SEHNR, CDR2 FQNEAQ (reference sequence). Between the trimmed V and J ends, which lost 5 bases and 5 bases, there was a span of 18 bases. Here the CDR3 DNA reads TGTGCCAGCAGCCAGACCGTAGGGACCACGGAGACCCAGTACTTC. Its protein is CASSQTVGTTETQYF.

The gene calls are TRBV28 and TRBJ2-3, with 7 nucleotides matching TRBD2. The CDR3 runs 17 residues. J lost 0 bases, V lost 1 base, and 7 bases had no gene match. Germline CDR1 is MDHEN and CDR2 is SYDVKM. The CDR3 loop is CASSLFPGGISTDTQYF. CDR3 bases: TGTGCCAGCAGTTTATTCCCCGGGGGGATTAGCACAGATACGCAGTATTTT.

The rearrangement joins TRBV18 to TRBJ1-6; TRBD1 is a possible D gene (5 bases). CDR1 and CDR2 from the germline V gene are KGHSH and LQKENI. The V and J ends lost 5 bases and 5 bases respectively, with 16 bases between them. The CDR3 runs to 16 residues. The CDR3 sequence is CASSSFRVSDNSPLHF. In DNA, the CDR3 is TGTGCCAGCTCATCCTTCAGGGTGTCGGATAATTCACCCCTCCACTTT. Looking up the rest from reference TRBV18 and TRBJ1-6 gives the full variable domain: NAGVMQNPRHLVRRRGQEARLRCSPMKGHSHVYWYRQLPEEGLKFMVYLQKENIIDESGMPKERFSAEFPKEGPSILRIQQVVRGDSAAYFCASSSFRVSDNSPLHFGNGTRLTVT.

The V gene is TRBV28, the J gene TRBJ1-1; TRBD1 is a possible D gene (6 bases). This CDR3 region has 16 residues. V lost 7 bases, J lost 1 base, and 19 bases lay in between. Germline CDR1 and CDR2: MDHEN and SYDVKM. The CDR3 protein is CASTTLRQEQNTEAFF. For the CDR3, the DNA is TGTGCCAGCACCACCCTTCGACAGGAACAGAACACTGAAGCTTTCTTT.

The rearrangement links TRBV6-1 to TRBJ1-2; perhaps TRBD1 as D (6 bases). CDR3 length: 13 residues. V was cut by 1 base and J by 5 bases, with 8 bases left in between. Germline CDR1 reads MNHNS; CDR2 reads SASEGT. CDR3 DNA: TGTGCCAGCAGTGAAGGACAGGCATATGGCTACACCTTC. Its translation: CASSEGQAYGYTF.

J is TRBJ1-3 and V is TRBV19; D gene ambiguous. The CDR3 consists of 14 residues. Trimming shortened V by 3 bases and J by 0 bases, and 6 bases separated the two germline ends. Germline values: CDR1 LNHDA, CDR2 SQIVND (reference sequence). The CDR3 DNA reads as TGTGCCAGTAGTATCGGCAGCTCTGGAAACACCATATATTTT. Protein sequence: CASSIGSSGNTIYF.

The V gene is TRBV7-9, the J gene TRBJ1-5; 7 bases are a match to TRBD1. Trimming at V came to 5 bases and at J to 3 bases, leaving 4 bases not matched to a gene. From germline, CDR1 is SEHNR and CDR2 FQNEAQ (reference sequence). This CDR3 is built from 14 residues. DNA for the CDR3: TGTGCCAGCAGCGTGACAGGGATCAATCAGCCCCAGCATTTT. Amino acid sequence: CASSVTGINQPQHF.

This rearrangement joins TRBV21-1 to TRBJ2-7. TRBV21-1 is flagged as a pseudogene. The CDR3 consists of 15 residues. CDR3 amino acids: CASSGKGRHLYEQYF. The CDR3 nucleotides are TGTGCCAGCAGCGGGAAGGGTCGGCATCTTTACGAGCAGTACTTC.

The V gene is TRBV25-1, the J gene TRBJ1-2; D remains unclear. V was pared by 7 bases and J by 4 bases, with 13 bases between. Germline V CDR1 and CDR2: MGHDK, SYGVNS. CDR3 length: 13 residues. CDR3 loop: CASTQPGSYGYTF. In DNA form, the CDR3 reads TGTGCCAGCACTCAACCGGGATCCTATGGCTACACCTTC.

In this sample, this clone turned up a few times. CDR3 nucleotide sequence: TGCGCCAGCAAAGTGACCACCGGGGAGCTGTTTTTT. Translation: CASKVTTGELFF. The chain is built from TRBV4-1 and TRBJ2-2; D ambiguous. The CDR3 runs to 12 residues. Germline V gene lookup returns CDR1 MGHRA and CDR2 YSYEKL. V was cut by 7 bases and J by 4 bases, with 7 bases left in between.